The subject of this entry is one T cell receptor (beta chain). The antigen is unknown. The sample comes from a study of graft-versus-host responses after intestinal transplantation. General study points: An association linked early post-transplant HvG declines with peak circulating GvH clone levels.

The germline V gene has CDR1 MNHEY and CDR2 SMNVEV (reference sequence). V lost 2 bases, J lost 2 bases, and 7 bases lay in between. The CDR3 length is 13 residues. Clones were sequenced by immunoSEQ multiplex PCR, and TCRdb holds only the in-frame ones, with some missing. The table has about 120,000 clones, 85% to 95% seen once. This sequence was found in a human donor who received an intestinal transplant. Material: unstimulated CD8+ T cells sorted from spleen or lymph node cells, obtained before intestinal transplant. The rearrangement links TRBV27 to TRBJ2-7; no reliable D call. This CDR3 reads CASSLRRPYEQYF. Written as DNA, the CDR3 is TGTGCCAGCAGTTTAAGGAGACCCTACGAGCAGTACTTC.